This TCR beta chain was obtained from a study of T cells after yellow fever vaccination. The wider study: With SMART-Seq v4 Ultra Low Input, the fractions containing low cell numbers were prepared. The study, taken as a whole, reports: Although most clonotypes did not, a small share appeared in both CD4 and CD8 compartments. Contaminants from the bulk population, in the form of abundant clonotypes, could be found in FACS-sorted repertoires.

TCRdb reanalysed the 5' RACE reads using MiXCR and keeps one entry per CDR3 protein. The sample includes under 300,000 distinct CDR3 sequences, roughly 6.3% of them seen just once. This clonotype occurred many times. As yet, its antigen is unknown. Sequences were derived from CD4+ T cells sorted from PBMCs, sampled on the day of the yellow fever booster vaccination. The sequence was collected from a young man who received the YFV17D yellow fever vaccine.

The CDR3 sequence is CASSLAGFSTDTQYF. The DNA for the CDR3 is TGTGCCAGCAGCCTAGCGGGGTTTAGCACAGATACGCAGTATTTT. The chain links TRBV5-4 to TRBJ2-3, with TRBD2 matching 9 bases. This CDR3 region has 15 residues. Germline V gene sequence: CDR1 SGHNT, CDR2 YYREEE (reference sequence). Unmatched junction bases numbered 3, after V lost 4 bases and J lost 0 bases. The whole variable domain, filled in from reference TRBV5-4 and TRBJ2-3, reads ETGVTQSPTHLIKTRGQQVTLRCSSQSGHNTVSWYQQALGQGPQFIFQYYREEENGRGNFPPRFSGLQFPNYSSELNVNALELDDSALYLCASSLAGFSTDTQYFGPGTRLTVL.